Presented here are 22 T cell receptor beta chains from one specimen sequenced in a study of regulatory T cells in long-lasting Graves disease. Libraries of TCR beta came from iRepertoire HTBI primers plus Arm-PCR of CDR3 regions. TCRdb re-called the multiplex PCR reads with MiXCR, one entry per CDR3 protein. The table lists about 460,000 distinct CDR3 sequences, approximately 22% of them singletons. Time point reported: persistent/refractory GD, antithyroid drugs over 5 years with positive TRAb. After RNA was extracted from PBMCs, the TCR library was made from it. This material consisted of peripheral blood mononuclear cells (PBMCs), taken when the disease was refractory, from a patient treated with antithyroid drugs. All receptors derive from a female donor with Graves disease.

The genes are TRBV19 and TRBJ1-1, with 7 bases matching TRBD1. The CDR3 consists of 14 residues. After removal of 4 bases from V and 6 bases from J, the junction contained 8 bases not matched to a gene. From germline, CDR1 is LNHDA and CDR2 SQIVND (reference sequence). This CDR3 is CASSSSGTASEAFF. In nucleotides, the CDR3 is TGTGCCAGTAGTAGTTCCGGGACAGCCTCTGAAGCTTTCTTT.

This rearrangement joins TRBV7-2 to TRBJ2-5; 12 positions match TRBD2. This CDR3 is built from 16 residues. The J segment lost 2 bases and the V segment lost 2 bases, leaving 3 bases of the junction unmatched. The V gene's germline CDR1 is SGHTA and CDR2 FQGNSA. Here the CDR3 reads CASSLPSGGEQETQYF. CDR3 sequence (DNA): TGTGCCAGCAGCTTACCTAGCGGGGGGGAACAAGAGACCCAGTACTTC.

This chain uses TRBV7-2 with TRBJ1-2, with 9 nucleotides matching TRBD1. Germline CDR1 is SGHTA and CDR2 is FQGNSA. The ends lost 5 bases at V and 4 bases at J; junction bases unmatched: 8. CDR3 length: 15 amino acids. CDR3 region: CASSERTGEGYGYTF. DNA of the CDR3: TGTGCCAGCAGCGAACGGACAGGGGAAGGCTATGGCTACACCTTC.

Points on this clonotype: A read error may be the cause here, since a much bigger clone is one base away. The chain joins TRBV20-1 to TRBJ2-2; D is uncertain. Trimming took off 0 bases at V and 4 bases at J, with 9 bases between the two ends. Germline-derived CDR1 and CDR2 are DFQATT and SNEGSKA (reference sequence). This CDR3 has 14 amino acids. CDR3 in amino acids: CSARESSTTGELFF. For the CDR3, the DNA is TGCAGTGCTAGAGAGAGCAGTACCACCGGGGAGCTGTTTTTT.

This clonotype was observed a few times. Written as DNA, the CDR3 is TGTGCCAGCAGTGCTGGCGCCGAAGCTTTCTTT. This gives the protein CASSAGAEAFF. This chain links TRBV19 with TRBJ1-1; D is ambiguous. The CDR3 extends over 11 amino acids. The germline CDR1 and CDR2 sequences are LNHDA and SQIVND (reference sequence). Deletions cut 9 bases from V and 8 bases from J, with 13 bases between. Full variable domain (remainder filled in from reference TRBV19 and TRBJ1-1): DGGITQSPKYLFRKEGQNVTLSCEQNLNHDAMYWYRQDPGQGLRLIYYSQIVNDFQKGDIAEGYSVSREKKESFPLTVTSAQKNPTAFYLCASSAGAEAFFGQGTRLTVV.

This clonotype appeared many times. The V and J genes are TRBV6-1 and TRBJ1-1, with 7 bases aligning to TRBD1. The CDR3 is 13 amino acids. From germline, CDR1 is MNHNS and CDR2 SASEGT. V gave up 6 bases and J gave up 5 bases; unmatched junction bases: 6. The CDR3 spells CASSDIQGTEAFF. For the CDR3, the DNA is TGTGCCAGCAGCGATATACAGGGGACTGAAGCTTTCTTT.

This clonotype was counted only a few times. The V gene is TRBV7-3, the J gene TRBJ2-2; TRBD2 matches at 7 bases. The CDR3 consists of 15 residues. Unmatched junction bases numbered 6, after V lost 5 bases and J lost 3 bases. Per germline, CDR1 SGHTA and CDR2 FQGTGA. The CDR3 sequence: CASSPRLAHTGELFF. The CDR3 DNA reads as TGTGCCAGCAGCCCCCGACTAGCCCACACCGGGGAGCTGTTTTTT.

On this clonotype: A much bigger clone sits one base away, suggesting this may be a read error. The chain is built from TRBV10-3 and TRBJ1-1; 11 bases map to TRBD1. V was pared by 6 bases and J by 3 bases, with 6 bases of the junction left unmatched. Germline CDR1 ENHRY, CDR2 SYGVKD. This CDR3 is built from 15 residues. The CDR3 region is CAIRKSGQGDTEAFF. The CDR3 DNA follows: TGTGCCATCAGGAAATCGGGACAGGGGGACACTGAAGCTTTCTTT.

This clonotype was picked up many times. The J gene is TRBJ2-5, the V gene TRBV12-3 or TRBV12-4, with 15 bases identical to TRBD2. This CDR3 region has 17 residues. V lost 1 base and J lost 1; bases outside the gene matches: 1. The CDR3 is CASSLGTSGRAQETQYF. CDR3 coding DNA: TGTGCCAGCAGTTTAGGGACTAGCGGGAGGGCCCAAGAGACCCAGTACTTC.

This clonotype was recorded many times. The rearrangement joins TRBV19 to TRBJ1-5; D is possibly TRBD1 (5 bases). This CDR3 has 16 residues. Trimming cost V 3 bases and J 2 bases, with 14 bases left between them. Germline V gene lookup returns CDR1 LNHDA and CDR2 SQIVND (reference sequence). CDR3 sequence: CASSILLGRGNQPQHF. Written as DNA, the CDR3 is TGTGCCAGTAGTATCCTGCTGGGACGGGGCAATCAGCCCCAGCATTTT.

This chain's CDR3 is CASSQVGGGELFF. The DNA for the CDR3 is TGTGCCAGCAGCCAAGTTGGTGGCGGGGAGCTGTTTTTT. The J gene is TRBJ2-2, the V gene TRBV3-1; no firm D call. Germline CDR1 reads LGHDT; CDR2 reads YNNKEL (reference sequence). The CDR3 is 13 residues long. V lost 1 base, J lost 7 bases, and 7 bases lay in between.

Only a few counts were recorded for this clonotype. The chain links TRBV7-9 to TRBJ1-4, with 7 bases identical to TRBD1. The V gene end was trimmed by 4 bases and the J gene end by 2 bases; junction bases not matched to a gene: 4. The germline gives CDR1 SEHNR, CDR2 FQNEAQ (reference sequence). The CDR3 totals 15 residues. CDR3 amino acids: CASSSTRGTNEKLFF. The CDR3 nucleotides read TGTGCCAGCAGCTCGACCAGGGGGACTAATGAAAAACTGTTTTTT. Looking up the rest from reference TRBV7-9 and TRBJ1-4 gives the full variable domain: DTGVSQNPRHKITKRGQNVTFRCDPISEHNRLYWYRQTLGQGPEFLTYFQNEAQLEKSRLLSDRFSAERPKGSFSTLEIQRTEQGDSAMYLCASSSTRGTNEKLFFGSGTQLSVL.

This clonotype was picked up a small number of times. The V call is TRBV11-3, the J call TRBJ1-1; 10 nucleotides line up with TRBD1. Germline-derived CDR1 and CDR2 are SGHNT and YENEEA. J was trimmed by 5 bases and V by 2 bases; bases with no gene match: 5. CDR3 length: 15 amino acids. In DNA, the CDR3 is TGTGCCAGCAGCTTAAGACAGGGGGCGACGACTGAAGCTTTCTTT. This codes for CASSLRQGATTEAFF.

This clonotype was counted many times. Lacking the conserved final phenylalanine or tryptophan, this CDR3 likely reflects a read error. The DNA is left out, because the CDR3 cannot be placed on it with certainty; the CDR3 is given as TCRdb lists it. The rearrangement joins TRBV15 to TRBJ1-4; no DNA check was done on the table's D call, TRBD1. Inclusive of both ends, the CDR3 amounts to 13 amino acids. Per the germline V gene, CDR1 is LNHNV and CDR2 is YYDKDF (reference sequence). The CDR3 sequence is CATSREWGPGQTL.

The V call is TRBV2, the J call TRBJ2-3; D is unresolved. Trimming removed 6 bases at V and 5 bases at J, with 12 bases between. CDR3 length equals 13 residues. The germline gives CDR1 SNHLY, CDR2 FYNNEI. DNA of the CDR3: TGTGCCAGCAGCGAGAGATGGGGAGATACGCAGTATTTT. Its translation is CASSERWGDTQYF. The variable domain in full, completed from reference TRBV2 and TRBJ2-3, reads EPEVTQTPSHQVTQMGQEVILRCVPISNHLYFYWYRQILGQKVEFLVSFYNNEISEKSEIFDDQFSVERPDGSNFTLKIRSTKLEDSAMYFCASSERWGDTQYFGPGTRLTVL.

This clonotype came up a few times. The J gene is TRBJ1-5, the V gene TRBV6-5, with D tentatively TRBD1 (6 bases). The CDR3 contains 15 residues. Deletions cut 2 bases from V and 0 bases from J, with 8 bases between. CDR1 MNHEY and CDR2 SVGAGI come from the germline V gene. The CDR3 DNA is TGTGCCAGCAGTTACGGACAGTATAGCAATCAGCCCCAGCATTTT. Protein: CASSYGQYSNQPQHF.

This clonotype was picked up many times. This rearrangement joins TRBV28 to TRBJ1-1, with D tentatively TRBD1 (5 bases). The CDR3 is 16 residues long. Trimming removed 4 bases at V and 6 bases at J, with 21 bases between. CDR1 is MDHEN and CDR2 is SYDVKM in the germline V gene. CDR3 coding DNA: TGTGCCAGCAGTTCTACCCTAGGGACTCGGGGCCCTGAAGCTTTCTTT. Its translation: CASSSTLGTRGPEAFF.

This clonotype was counted ten times or more. The chain couples TRBV19 to TRBJ1-2; possible D gene TRBD1, 6 bases. Trimming took off 7 bases at V and 4 bases at J, with 25 bases between the two ends. The CDR3 sequence is 17 residues long. Germline-derived CDR1 and CDR2 are LNHDA and SQIVND (reference sequence). CDR3 DNA sequence: TGTGCCAGTAAAGGGGGTTCCGGGCTCCCGGGACCCTATGGCTACACCTTC. Encoded protein: CASKGGSGLPGPYGYTF.

This clonotype has ten or more counts. The chain is built from TRBV2 and TRBJ2-7; D is ambiguous. Per germline, CDR1 SNHLY and CDR2 FYNNEI. Trimming removed 4 bases from V and 4 bases from J, with 11 bases in between. The CDR3 length is 13 residues. The CDR3 protein is CASSVATWYEQYF. In nucleotides, the CDR3 is TGTGCCAGCAGTGTGGCCACTTGGTACGAGCAGTACTTC.

The table lists this clonotype with many counts. The chain couples TRBV28 to TRBJ2-5; 9 positions match TRBD2. Germline V CDR1 and CDR2: MDHEN, SYDVKM. Unmatched junction bases numbered 6, after V lost 2 bases and J lost 5 bases. CDR3 size: 15 residues. The CDR3 region is CASSLGGRAHETQYF. In DNA form, the CDR3 reads TGTGCCAGCAGTTTAGGCGGGAGGGCCCATGAGACCCAGTACTTC.

For this clonotype: The likely explanation is a read error, given a far larger clone one base away. The genes are TRBV7-9 and TRBJ2-7; D possibly corresponds to TRBD1 (5 bases). This CDR3 has 14 amino acids. The germline CDR1 and CDR2 sequences are SEHNR and FQNEAQ (reference sequence). V was cut by 5 bases and J by 1 base, with 12 bases left in between. CDR3 residues: CASSQQDRSYEQYF. DNA for the CDR3: TGTGCCAGCAGCCAACAGGATAGGTCCTACGAGCAGTACTTC.

V gene TRBV19 combines with J gene TRBJ1-2; 7 bases line up with TRBD1. CDR1 and CDR2 from the germline V gene are LNHDA and SQIVND (reference sequence). V gave up 7 bases and J gave up 3 bases; unmatched junction bases: 11. This CDR3 comprises 15 residues. The CDR3 coding sequence is TGTGCCAGTACAACAGGGGCGAAGAGACACTATGGCTACACCTTC. It encodes CASTTGAKRHYGYTF. Full variable domain (remainder filled in from reference TRBV19 and TRBJ1-2): DGGITQSPKYLFRKEGQNVTLSCEQNLNHDAMYWYRQDPGQGLRLIYYSQIVNDFQKGDIAEGYSVSREKKESFPLTVTSAQKNPTAFYLCASTTGAKRHYGYTFGSGTRLTVV.